This paragraph reports one T cell receptor (beta chain). This entry belongs to a study of memory CD4+ T cells and cytomegalovirus serostatus. Germline V lookup: CDR1 MGHRA, CDR2 YSYEKL. The CDR3 runs 16 residues. After removal of 2 bases from V and 3 bases from J, the junction contained 9 bases not matched to a gene. Some clones are missing from TCRdb's copy, which holds only in-frame ones; the method was immunoSEQ multiplex PCR. The data contain tens of thousands of clones, about 70% of them singletons. Single viable CD3+CD4+CD8-CD45RO+ cells were sorted as the memory CD4+ T cells. Serostatus was set by detecting CMV pp150, pp28, p38, p52 IgG.

The chain uses TRBV4-1 and TRBJ1-2; the match to TRBD1 covers 7 bases. The receptor was isolated from an adult in good health and CMV-seropositive. The specimen was memory CD4+ T cells from blood. The CDR3 region is CASSQLRDSLDYGYTF. CDR3 in DNA: TGCGCCAGCAGCCAACTCCGGGACAGCCTTGACTATGGCTACACCTTC.